The 5 T cell receptor beta chains below come from one sample, sequenced in a study of response to subunit inactivated influenza vaccine. A single record per CDR3 protein comes from TCRdb applying MiXCR to the RT-PCR reads. The sample lists 600,000 to 850,000 distinct CDR3 sequences, approximately 15% occurring once. Material: PBMCs from blood, obtained approximately 15 days before vaccination. These receptors were collected from a man aged 50-59 years who received an inactivated influenza vaccine.

This clonotype came up a few times. The chain uses TRBV4-2 and TRBJ1-4; D is ambiguous. Germline V CDR1 and CDR2: LGHNA, YNFKEQ. The V end was cut by 0 bases, the J end by 7 bases, with 15 bases between. CDR3 length: 16 residues. CDR3 region: CASSQDGELLGEKLFF. The CDR3 coding sequence is TGTGCCAGCAGCCAAGATGGTGAACTACTTGGTGAAAAACTGTTTTTT.

A word on this clonotype: One base away lies a much larger clone, so this may be a sequencing read error. The CDR3 region has the DNA TGTGCCAGCAGCGCGGGACAGGATCAGCCCCAGCATTTT. This translates into CASSAGQDQPQHF. The chain uses TRBV3-1 and TRBJ1-5, with 8 bases identical to TRBD1. The V gene end was trimmed by 5 bases and the J gene end by 5 bases; junction bases not matched to a gene: 2. From germline, CDR1 is LGHDT and CDR2 YNNKEL (reference sequence). This CDR3 is 13 amino acids long.

This rearrangement joins TRBV12-3 or TRBV12-4 to TRBJ2-5; D perhaps matches TRBD1 (6 bases). The V end was cut by 7 bases, the J end by 5 bases, with 14 bases between. The CDR3 loop spans 13 amino acids. For the CDR3, the DNA is TGTGCCAGCATCCTATCGCAGGGGGAGACCCAGTACTTC. This sequence encodes CASILSQGETQYF.

This clonotype was seen once. The genes are TRBV20-1 and TRBJ2-1; D possibly corresponds to TRBD1 (8 bases). The DNA end favors TRBJ2-7, so the J call may be wrong. The CDR3 loop spans 15 amino acids. The V gene's germline CDR1 is DFQATT and CDR2 SNEGSKA (reference sequence). The CDR3 DNA sequence: TGCAGTGCTAGAGATACAGGGGGGGCCAACAATGAGCAGTACTTC. Its translation is CSARDTGGANNEQYF.

V gene TRBV5-1 combines with J gene TRBJ2-7; the D gene could be TRBD1 or TRBD2 (5 bases each). The germline V and J ends were trimmed by 4 bases and 5 bases, with 13 bases remaining between them. CDR1 is SGHRS and CDR2 is YFSETQ in the germline V gene. This CDR3 is 13 amino acids long. CDR3 loop: CASSPMRGHEQYF. In DNA, the CDR3 is TGCGCCAGCAGCCCGATGAGGGGTCACGAGCAGTACTTC.